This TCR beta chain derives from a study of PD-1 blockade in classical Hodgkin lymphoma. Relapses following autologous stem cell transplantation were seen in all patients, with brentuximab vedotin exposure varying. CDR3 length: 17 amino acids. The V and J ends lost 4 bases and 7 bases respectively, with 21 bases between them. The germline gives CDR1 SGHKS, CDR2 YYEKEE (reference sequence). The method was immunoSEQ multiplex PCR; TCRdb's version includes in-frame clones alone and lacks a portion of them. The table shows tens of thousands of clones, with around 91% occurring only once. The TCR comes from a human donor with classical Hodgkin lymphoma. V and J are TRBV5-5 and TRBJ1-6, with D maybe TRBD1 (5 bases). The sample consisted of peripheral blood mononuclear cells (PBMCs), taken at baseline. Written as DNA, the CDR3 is TGTGCCAGCAGCCCTAACCCATGCAAGGGGTGCAATTCACCCCTCCACTTT. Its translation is CASSPNPCKGCNSPLHF.